These T cell receptor beta chains were read from a single sample in a study of human CD8 memory T cell subsets. TCRdb reanalyzed the 5' RACE reads, giving one entry per CDR3 protein sequence and no DNA. The sample has fewer than 4,000 distinct CDR3 sequences. Sequencing was carried out using CD8+ T cells from PBMCs. The receptors come from a human donor in good health. Both conserved end residues are part of each CDR3. The size field is filled for only some rows; it gives once, few, many or a size class.

J gene,V gene,clone size,CDR3 protein
TRBJ2-7,TRBV10-3,NA,CAIRQGLAYEQYF
TRBJ1-1,TRBV7-6,medium-sized,CASSSGAWGDTEAFF
TRBJ2-5,TRBV2,NA,CASSDGTQVGETQYF
TRBJ1-3,TRBV6-6,NA,CASSGNTGNTIYF
TRBJ2-1,TRBV3-1,NA,CASSQASGVTEQFF
TRBJ2-7,TRBV2,medium-sized,CASSPPGQTYEQYF
TRBJ2-1,TRBV7-8,NA,CACVQDRVGDEQFF
TRBJ2-7,TRBV7-9,NA,CASSSSGSSYEQYF
TRBJ2-5,TRBV5-1,NA,CASSFIERETQYF
TRBJ2-2,TRBV7-9,NA,CASEPGGTGELFF
TRBJ2-1,TRBV20-1,medium-sized,CSARDPQGYNEQFF
TRBJ1-4,TRBV7-8,medium-sized,CASSLDGRSNEKLFF
TRBJ2-7,TRBV2,medium-sized,CASSEIPTSPSYEQYF
TRBJ2-7,TRBV4-1,NA,CASSQATSYEQYF
TRBJ2-1,TRBV9,medium-sized,CASSADQTYNEQFF
TRBJ2-5,TRBV12-3/TRBV12-4,NA,CASSLAGTSRETQYF
TRBJ2-3,TRBV5-7,medium-sized,CASSLSPGTDTQYF
TRBJ1-1,TRBV20-1,medium-sized,CSAKGDRDTEAFF
TRBJ2-5,TRBV15,medium-sized,CATSRGRREQETQYF
TRBJ2-7,TRBV1,NA,CTSSQDLSGTRLYF
TRBJ2-2,TRBV7-3,medium-sized,CASSLYFNTGELFF
TRBJ2-3,TRBV24-1,NA,CATSGGELAFLSTDTQYF
TRBJ2-1,TRBV7-9,medium-sized,CASSLGLRREGQEFF
TRBJ2-3,TRBV24-1,large,CATSDLESDTDTQYF
TRBJ2-3,TRBV7-2,NA,CASSLLAGVSDTQYF
TRBJ2-1,TRBV18,NA,CASSPRDRNYNEQFF
TRBJ1-1,TRBV12-5,NA,CASGFQIDTRNTEAFF
TRBJ2-2,TRBV7-9,medium-sized,CASSLNPNTGELFF
TRBJ1-1,TRBV7-9,NA,CASSPRGTGDTEAFF
TRBJ2-1,TRBV4-1,NA,CASSQEFRTSGFEQFF
TRBJ2-1,TRBV7-3,NA,CASSLTSMGEQFF
TRBJ2-2,TRBV4-2,NA,CASSQGPVSGEYSGELFF
TRBJ2-4,TRBV7-9,NA,CASSLGDPNIQYF
TRBJ2-1,TRBV11-2,medium-sized,CASRSGVAGYNEQFF